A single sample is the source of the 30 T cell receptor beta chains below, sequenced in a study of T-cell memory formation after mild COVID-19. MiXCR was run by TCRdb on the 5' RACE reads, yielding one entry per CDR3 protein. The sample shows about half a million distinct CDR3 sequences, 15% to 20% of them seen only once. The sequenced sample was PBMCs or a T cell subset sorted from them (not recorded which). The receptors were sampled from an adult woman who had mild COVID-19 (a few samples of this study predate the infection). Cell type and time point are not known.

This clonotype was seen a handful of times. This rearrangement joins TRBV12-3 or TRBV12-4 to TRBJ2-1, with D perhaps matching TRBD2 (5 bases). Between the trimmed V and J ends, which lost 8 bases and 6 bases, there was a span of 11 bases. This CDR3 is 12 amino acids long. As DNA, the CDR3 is TGTGCCAGCCGTCGGGGTTCCAATGAGCAGTTCTTC. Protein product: CASRRGSNEQFF.

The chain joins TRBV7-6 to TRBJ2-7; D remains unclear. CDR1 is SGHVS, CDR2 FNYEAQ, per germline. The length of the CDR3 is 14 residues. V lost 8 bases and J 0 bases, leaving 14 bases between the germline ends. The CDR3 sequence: CASRLEASSYEQYF. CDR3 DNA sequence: TGTGCCAGCCGACTCGAAGCCAGCTCCTACGAGCAGTACTTC.

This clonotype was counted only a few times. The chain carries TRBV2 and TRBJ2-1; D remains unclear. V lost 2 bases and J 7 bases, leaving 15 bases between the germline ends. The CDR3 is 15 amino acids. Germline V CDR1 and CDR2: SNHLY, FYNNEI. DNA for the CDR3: TGTGCCAGCAGTGAAATGCGGAGCTTGAGGAATGAGCAGTTCTTC. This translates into CASSEMRSLRNEQFF.

The CDR3, as DNA: TGTGCCAGCAGCATGAACTCCTACAATGAGCAGTTCTTC. This encodes CASSMNSYNEQFF. The chain joins TRBV7-9 to TRBJ2-1, with no clear D. V was pared by 5 bases and J by 0 bases, with 5 bases between. The CDR3 spans 13 residues. Germline V gene sequence: CDR1 SEHNR, CDR2 FQNEAQ (reference sequence).

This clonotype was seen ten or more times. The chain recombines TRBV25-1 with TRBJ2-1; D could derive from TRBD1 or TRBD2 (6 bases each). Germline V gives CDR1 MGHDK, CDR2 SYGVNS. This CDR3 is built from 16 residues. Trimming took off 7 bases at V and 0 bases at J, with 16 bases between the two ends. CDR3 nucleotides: TGTGCCAGCATTGGGGTCGGGGGCTCCTCCTACAATGAGCAGTTCTTC. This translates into CASIGVGGSSYNEQFF.

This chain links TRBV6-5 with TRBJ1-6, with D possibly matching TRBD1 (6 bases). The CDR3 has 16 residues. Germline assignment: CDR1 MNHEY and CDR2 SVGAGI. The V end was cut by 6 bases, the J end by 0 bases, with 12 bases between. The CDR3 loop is CASRRTESSYNSPLHF. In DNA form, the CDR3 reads TGTGCCAGCAGGAGGACAGAGAGCTCCTATAATTCACCCCTCCACTTT.

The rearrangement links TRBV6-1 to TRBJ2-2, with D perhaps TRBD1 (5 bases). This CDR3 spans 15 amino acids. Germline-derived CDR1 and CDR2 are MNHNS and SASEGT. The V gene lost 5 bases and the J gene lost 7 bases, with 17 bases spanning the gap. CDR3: CASSRSWQGSGELFF. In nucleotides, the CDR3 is TGTGCCAGCAGTCGAAGTTGGCAGGGAAGCGGGGAGCTGTTTTTT.

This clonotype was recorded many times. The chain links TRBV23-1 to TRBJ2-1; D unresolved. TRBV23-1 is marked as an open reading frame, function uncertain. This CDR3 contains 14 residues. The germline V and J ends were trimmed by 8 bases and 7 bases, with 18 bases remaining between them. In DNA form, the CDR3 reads TGCGCCAGCTCAGAGGTTGGCCCTGGGAATGAGCAGTTCTTC. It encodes CASSEVGPGNEQFF.

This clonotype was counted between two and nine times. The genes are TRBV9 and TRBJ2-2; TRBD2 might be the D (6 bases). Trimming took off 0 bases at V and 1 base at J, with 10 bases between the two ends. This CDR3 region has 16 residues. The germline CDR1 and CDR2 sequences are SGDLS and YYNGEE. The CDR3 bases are TGTGCCAGCAGCGTAGATCCTAGCGAGAACACCGGGGAGCTGTTTTTT. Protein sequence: CASSVDPSENTGELFF.

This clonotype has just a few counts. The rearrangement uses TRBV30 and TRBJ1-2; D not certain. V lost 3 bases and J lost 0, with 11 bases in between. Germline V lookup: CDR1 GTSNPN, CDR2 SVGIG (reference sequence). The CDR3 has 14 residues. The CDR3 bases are TGTGCCTGGAGCCCGGGAATAGCTAACTATGGCTACACCTTC. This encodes CAWSPGIANYGYTF.

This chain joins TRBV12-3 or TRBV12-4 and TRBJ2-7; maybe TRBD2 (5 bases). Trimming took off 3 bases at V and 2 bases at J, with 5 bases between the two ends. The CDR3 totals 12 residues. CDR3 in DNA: TGTGCCAGCAGTTTCGGGGCCTACGAGCAGTACTTC. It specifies CASSFGAYEQYF.

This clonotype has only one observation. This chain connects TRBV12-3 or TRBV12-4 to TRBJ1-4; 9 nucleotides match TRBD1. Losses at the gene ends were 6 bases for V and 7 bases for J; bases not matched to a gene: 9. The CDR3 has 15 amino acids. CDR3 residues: CASSFHDRGAEKLFF. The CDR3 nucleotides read TGTGCCAGCAGCTTCCACGACAGGGGGGCTGAAAAACTGTTTTTT.

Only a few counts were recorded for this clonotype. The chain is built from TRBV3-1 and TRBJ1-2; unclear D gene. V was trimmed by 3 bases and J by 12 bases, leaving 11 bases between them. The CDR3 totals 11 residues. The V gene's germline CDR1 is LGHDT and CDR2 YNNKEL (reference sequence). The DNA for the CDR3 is TGTGCCAGCAGCCAGGGAGCGGGTAACACCTTC. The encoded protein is CASSQGAGNTF.

The CDR3 region is CASSILPGENTEAFF. The CDR3 DNA is TGTGCCAGTAGTATCCTCCCAGGGGAGAACACTGAAGCTTTCTTT. This rearrangement joins TRBV19 to TRBJ1-1; TRBD1 might be the D (6 bases). V gave up 3 bases and J gave up 1 base, with 12 bases separating them. From germline, CDR1 is LNHDA and CDR2 SQIVND (reference sequence). The length of the CDR3 is 15 residues.

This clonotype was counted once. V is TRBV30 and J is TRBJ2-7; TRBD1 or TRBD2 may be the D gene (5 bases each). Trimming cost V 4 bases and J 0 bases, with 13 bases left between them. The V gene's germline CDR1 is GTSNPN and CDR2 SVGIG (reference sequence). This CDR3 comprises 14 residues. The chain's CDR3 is CAWIVRGASYEQYF. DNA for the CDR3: TGTGCCTGGATCGTCAGAGGGGCCTCCTACGAGCAGTACTTC. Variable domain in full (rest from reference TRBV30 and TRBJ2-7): SQTIHQWPATLVQPVGSPLSLECTVEGTSNPNLYWYRQAAGRGLQLLFYSVGIGQISSEVPQNLSASRPQDRQFILSSKKLLLSDSGFYLCAWIVRGASYEQYFGPGTRLTVT.

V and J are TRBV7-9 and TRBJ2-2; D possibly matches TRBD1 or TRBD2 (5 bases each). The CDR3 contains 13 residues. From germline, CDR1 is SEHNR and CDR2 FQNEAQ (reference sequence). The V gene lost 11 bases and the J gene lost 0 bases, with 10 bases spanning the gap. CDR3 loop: CAGDRSNTGELFF. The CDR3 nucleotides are TGTGCCGGGGACCGGTCGAACACCGGGGAGCTGTTTTTT.

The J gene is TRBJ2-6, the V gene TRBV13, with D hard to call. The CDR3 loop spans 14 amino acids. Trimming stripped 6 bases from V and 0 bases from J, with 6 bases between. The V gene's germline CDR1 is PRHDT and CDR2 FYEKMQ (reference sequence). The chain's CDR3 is CASSHYSGANVLTF. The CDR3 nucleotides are TGTGCCAGCAGTCACTACTCTGGGGCCAACGTCCTGACTTTC.

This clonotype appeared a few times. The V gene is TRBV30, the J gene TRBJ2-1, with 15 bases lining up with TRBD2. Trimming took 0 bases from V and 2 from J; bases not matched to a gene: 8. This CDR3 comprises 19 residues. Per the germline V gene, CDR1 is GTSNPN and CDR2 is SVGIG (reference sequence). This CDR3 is CAWSVLTGTSGRTYNEQFF. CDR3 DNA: TGTGCCTGGAGTGTCCTCACCGGGACTAGCGGGAGGACCTACAATGAGCAGTTCTTC.

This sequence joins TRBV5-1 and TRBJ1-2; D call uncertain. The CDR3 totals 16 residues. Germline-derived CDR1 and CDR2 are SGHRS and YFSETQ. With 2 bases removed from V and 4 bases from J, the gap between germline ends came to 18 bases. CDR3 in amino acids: CASSFGGPEQLYGYTF. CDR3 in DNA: TGCGCCAGCAGCTTTGGAGGCCCCGAACAGCTCTATGGCTACACCTTC.

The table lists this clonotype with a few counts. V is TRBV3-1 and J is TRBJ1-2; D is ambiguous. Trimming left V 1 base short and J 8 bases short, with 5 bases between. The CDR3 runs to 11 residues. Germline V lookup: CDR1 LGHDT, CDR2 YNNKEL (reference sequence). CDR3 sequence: CASSQAEGYTF. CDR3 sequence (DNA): TGTGCCAGCAGCCAAGCGGAAGGCTACACCTTC. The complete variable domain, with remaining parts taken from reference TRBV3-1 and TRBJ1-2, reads DTAVSQTPKYLVTQMGNDKSIKCEQNLGHDTMYWYKQDSKKFLKIMFSYNNKELIINETVPNRFSPKSPDKAHLNLHINSLELGDSAVYFCASSQAEGYTFGSGTRLTVV.

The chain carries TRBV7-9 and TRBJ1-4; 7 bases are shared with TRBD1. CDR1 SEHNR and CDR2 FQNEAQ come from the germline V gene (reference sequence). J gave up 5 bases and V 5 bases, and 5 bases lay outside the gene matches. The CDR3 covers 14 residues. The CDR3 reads CASSTGTENEKLFF. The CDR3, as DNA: TGTGCCAGCAGCACCGGGACAGAAAATGAAAAACTGTTTTTT.

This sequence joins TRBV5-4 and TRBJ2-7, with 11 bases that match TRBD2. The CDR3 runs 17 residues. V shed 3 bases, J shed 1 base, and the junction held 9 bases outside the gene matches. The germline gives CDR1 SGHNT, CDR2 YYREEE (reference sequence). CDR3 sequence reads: CASSSGRGLAGSYEQYF. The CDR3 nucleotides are TGTGCCAGCAGCTCGGGCCGAGGACTAGCGGGTTCCTACGAGCAGTACTTC.

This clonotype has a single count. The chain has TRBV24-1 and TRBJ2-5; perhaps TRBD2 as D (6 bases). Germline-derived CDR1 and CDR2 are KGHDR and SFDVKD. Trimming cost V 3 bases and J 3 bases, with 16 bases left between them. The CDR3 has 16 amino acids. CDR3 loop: CATSDPRGSKKETQYF. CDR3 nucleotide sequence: TGTGCCACCAGTGATCCCCGGGGGAGCAAGAAAGAGACCCAGTACTTC.

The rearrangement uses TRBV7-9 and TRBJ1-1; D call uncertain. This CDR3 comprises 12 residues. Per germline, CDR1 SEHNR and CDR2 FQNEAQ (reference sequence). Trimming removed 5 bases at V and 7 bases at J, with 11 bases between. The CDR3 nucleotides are TGTGCCAGCAGCCCAAGGTTCAATGAAGCTTTCTTT. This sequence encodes CASSPRFNEAFF.

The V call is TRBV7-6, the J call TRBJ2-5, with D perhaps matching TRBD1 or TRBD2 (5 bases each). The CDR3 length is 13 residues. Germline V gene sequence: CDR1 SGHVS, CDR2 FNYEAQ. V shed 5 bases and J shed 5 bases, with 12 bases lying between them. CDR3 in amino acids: CASSEDWGETQYF. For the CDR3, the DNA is TGTGCCAGCAGCGAGGACTGGGGGGAGACCCAGTACTTC.

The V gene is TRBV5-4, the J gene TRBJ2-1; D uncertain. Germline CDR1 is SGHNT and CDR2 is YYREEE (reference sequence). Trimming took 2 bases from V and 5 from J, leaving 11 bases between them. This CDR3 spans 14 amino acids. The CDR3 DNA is TGTGCCAGCAGCTTTAAGGGCGGAGACAATGAGCAGTTCTTC. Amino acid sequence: CASSFKGGDNEQFF.

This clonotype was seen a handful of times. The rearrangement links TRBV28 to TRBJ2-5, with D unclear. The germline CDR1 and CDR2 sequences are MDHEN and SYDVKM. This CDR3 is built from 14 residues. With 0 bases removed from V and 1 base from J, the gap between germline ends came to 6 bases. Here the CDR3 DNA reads TGTGCCAGCAGTTTATGGGGAACCCAAGAGACCCAGTACTTC. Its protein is CASSLWGTQETQYF.

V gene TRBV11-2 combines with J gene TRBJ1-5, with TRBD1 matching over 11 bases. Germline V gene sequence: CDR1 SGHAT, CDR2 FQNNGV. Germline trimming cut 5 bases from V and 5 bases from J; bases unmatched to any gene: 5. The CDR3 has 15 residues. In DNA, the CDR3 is TGTGCCAGCAGCGACGGACAGGGGGCACATCAGCCCCAGCATTTT. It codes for CASSDGQGAHQPQHF.

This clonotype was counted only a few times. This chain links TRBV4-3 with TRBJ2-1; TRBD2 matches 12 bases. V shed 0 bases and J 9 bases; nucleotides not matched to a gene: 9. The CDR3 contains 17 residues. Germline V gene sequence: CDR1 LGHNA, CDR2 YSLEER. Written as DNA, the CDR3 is TGCGCCAGCAGCCAAGAGTGGTCTAGCGGGAGGGCCCCTGAGCAGTTCTTC. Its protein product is CASSQEWSSGRAPEQFF.

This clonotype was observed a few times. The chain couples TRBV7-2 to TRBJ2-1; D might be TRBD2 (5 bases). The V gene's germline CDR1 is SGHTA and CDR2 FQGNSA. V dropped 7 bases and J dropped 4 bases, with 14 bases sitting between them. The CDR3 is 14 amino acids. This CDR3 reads CASTAERSYNEQFF. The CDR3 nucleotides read TGTGCCAGCACCGCCGAGCGGTCATACAATGAGCAGTTCTTC.